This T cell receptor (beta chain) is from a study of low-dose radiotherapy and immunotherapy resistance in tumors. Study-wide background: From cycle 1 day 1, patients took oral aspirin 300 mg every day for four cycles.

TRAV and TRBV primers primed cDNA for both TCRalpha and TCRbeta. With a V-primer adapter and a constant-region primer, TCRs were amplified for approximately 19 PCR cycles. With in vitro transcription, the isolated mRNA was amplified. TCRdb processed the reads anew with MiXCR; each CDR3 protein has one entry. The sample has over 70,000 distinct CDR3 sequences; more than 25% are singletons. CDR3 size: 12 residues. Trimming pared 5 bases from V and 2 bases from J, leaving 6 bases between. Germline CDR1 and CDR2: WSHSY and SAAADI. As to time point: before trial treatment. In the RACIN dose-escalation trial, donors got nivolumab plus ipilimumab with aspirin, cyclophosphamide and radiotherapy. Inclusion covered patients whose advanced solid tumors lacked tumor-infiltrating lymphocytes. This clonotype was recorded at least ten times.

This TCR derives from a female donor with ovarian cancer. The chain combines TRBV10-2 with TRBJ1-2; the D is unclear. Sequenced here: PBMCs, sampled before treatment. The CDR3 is CASSSRNYGYTF. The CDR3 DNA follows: TGCGCCAGCAGTTCCCGAAACTATGGCTACACCTTC.